A single sample is the source of the 9 T cell receptor beta chains below, sequenced in a study of molecular identifiers for immune sequencing clone quantification. MiXCR, run by TCRdb on the PCR reads, gives a single entry per CDR3 protein. The sample lists about 320,000 distinct CDR3 sequences, about a fifth occurring once. Sequencing was performed on naive CD8+ T cells from blood, with Jurkat cell RNA spiked in. As to subset: FACS-sorted CD8+CD4-CCR7+CD45RA+ naive T cells. Receptors originate from a human donor in good health. Some libraries in this study had Jurkat cell RNA spiked in.

The V gene is TRBV3-2, the J gene TRBJ1-1; the table's TRBD1 call for D was not verified on the DNA. TRBV3-2 is a recognized pseudogene. This CDR3 contains 16 residues. As DNA, the CDR3 is TGTGCCAGCAGCCAATTAGACAGGGGGCTCGGCACTGAAGCTTTCTTT. It codes for CASSQLDRGLGTEAFF.

A remark on this clonotype: With a much larger clone just one base away, this may be a read error. The chain couples TRBV7-8 to TRBJ1-5, with 9 positions matching TRBD1. The germline CDR1 and CDR2 sequences are SGHVS and FQNEAQ. The CDR3 has 15 amino acids. CDR3 nucleotides: TGTGCCAGCAGATTGGACCAACAGGGGGCACAGCCCCGGCATTTT. As protein: CASRLDQQGAQPRHF.

This clonotype was observed a handful of times. Just one base apart from a much larger clone, this may be a read error. Since the CDR3 does not end with the conserved phenylalanine or tryptophan, this likely comes from a read error. The J gene is TRBJ2-3, the V gene TRBV6-5; D unresolved. With 0 bases removed from V and 5 bases from J, the gap between germline ends came to 6 bases. The CDR3 is 13 residues long. Germline CDR1 MNHEY, CDR2 SVGAGI. The CDR3 reads CASSYSPVDTQYL. The CDR3 DNA follows: TGTGCCAGCAGTTACTCCCCTGTAGATACGCAGTATCTT.

On this clonotype itself: This may come from a read error, since a much larger clone is one base off. The conserved closing phenylalanine or tryptophan is absent in this CDR3, likely reflecting a read error. The rearrangement joins TRBV6-6 to TRBJ2-3; possible D gene TRBD1, 5 bases. The CDR3 is 19 residues long. Trimming took off 2 bases at V and 4 bases at J, with 25 bases between the two ends. Germline V CDR1 and CDR2: MNHNY, SVGAGI (reference sequence). The CDR3 region is CASSYPQGAAQMGPDTQYL. The CDR3 nucleotides read TGTGCCAGCAGTTACCCCCAAGGGGCGGCTCAAATGGGCCCAGATACGCAGTATCTT.

The chain joins TRBV27 to TRBJ2-7; 7 bases align to TRBD1. CDR3 length: 13 amino acids. Germline CDR1 and CDR2: MNHEY and SMNVEV (reference sequence). V trimming: 4 bases; J trimming: 5 bases; junction bases outside the gene matches: 5. The CDR3 nucleotides are TGTGCCAGCAGTTACAGGGGAGCCAACGAGCAGTACTTC. Translating gives CASSYRGANEQYF.

This clonotype occurred many times. The chain carries TRBV5-1 and TRBJ1-1; D is ambiguous. The CDR3 contains 14 residues. The ends were cut back, 6 bases at V and 4 bases at J, with 16 bases in the middle. Germline CDR1 and CDR2: SGHRS and YFSETQ. The CDR3 reads CASKLSGRGTEAFF. The CDR3 DNA is TGCGCCAGCAAACTCTCAGGACGAGGCACTGAAGCTTTCTTT.

With respect to this clonotype: A much larger clone lies one base from this, so it may be a read error. This rearrangement joins TRBV30 to TRBJ1-1; D unclear. Per germline, CDR1 GTSNPN and CDR2 SVGIG (reference sequence). The CDR3 length is 11 residues. DNA for the CDR3: TGTGCCTGGAGCGACTACCGTGAAGCTTCCTTT. Protein product: CAWSDYREASF.

This clonotype was seen at least ten times. Compared with germline, one end of the junction differs, possibly owing to a read error. The V and J genes are TRBV6-2 or TRBV6-3 and TRBJ1-5; possible D gene TRBD1, 6 bases. CDR3 length: 11 residues. Germline lookup yields CDR1 MNHEY and CDR2 SVGEGT. The CDR3 region is CASSRGQLQHF. The CDR3 DNA is TGTGCCAGCAGTCGCGGACAGCTCCAGCATTTT.

The chain uses TRBV6-4 and TRBJ2-3, with TRBD1 as a possible D gene (7 bases). This CDR3 is 15 amino acids long. Per the germline V gene, CDR1 is MRHNA and CDR2 is SNTAGT. Trimming took 6 bases from V and 0 from J, leaving 13 bases between them. CDR3 loop: CASSEQGTSTDTQYF. The CDR3 nucleotides read TGTGCCAGCAGCGAACAGGGGACTAGCACAGATACGCAGTATTTT.